A selection of T cell receptor beta chains follows, all from one sample in a study of shared T cell receptors in the human thymus. Sequenced by immunoSEQ multiplex PCR; TCRdb stores in-frame clones only, minus some. The sample carries some 720,000 clones, over 75% recorded once. These data also formed part of another study, on human thymus T cells.

Input material: thymocytes. The receptor source for this set is a boy younger than two with a congenital heart defect. CDR3s include the opening cysteine and the closing phenylalanine or tryptophan. The D gene is left open where the match is weak. The size of a clone is reported for some rows only, either as once, few or many, or as a class for expanded clones.

TRBJ2-7 20 - TRBV27 - CASTPSRFYRVSANPYEQYF TGTGCCAGCACCCCCAGCAGGTTCTACAGGGTTTCAGCCAATCCCTACGAGCAGTACTTC
TRBJ1-3 17 once TRBV7-6 - CASSLKSAAQSGNTIYF TGTGCCAGCAGCTTAAAATCTGCCGCCCAGTCTGGAAACACCATATATTTT
TRBJ2-3 14 - TRBV4-3 TRBD1 CASSPDRDTDTQYF TGCGCCAGCAGCCCGGACAGGGACACAGATACGCAGTATTTT
TRBJ2-4 18 - TRBV7-9 TRBD1 CASSRNPRRQGPKNIQYF TGTGCCAGCAGCCGTAACCCCCGTAGACAGGGCCCCAAAAACATTCAGTACTTC
TRBJ2-7 17 - TRBV30 TRBD1 CAWKEEPWTGANYEQYF TGTGCCTGGAAGGAGGAGCCCTGGACAGGGGCAAACTACGAGCAGTACTTC
TRBJ2-1 17 once TRBV7-3 - CASSSFRYAGSYNEQFF TGTGCCAGCAGCTCATTCCGTTACGCGGGCTCCTACAATGAGCAGTTCTTC
TRBJ1-1 18 - TRBV5-6 - CASTYSPAHPGCGTEAFF TGTGCCAGCACCTACTCGCCCGCGCATCCGGGGTGTGGCACTGAAGCTTTCTTT
TRBJ1-2 20 - TRBV5-1 - CASSLGQHRQPTHPNYGYTF TGCGCCAGCAGCTTGGGGCAACACCGACAGCCGACACATCCTAACTATGGCTACACCTTC
TRBJ2-7 17 - TRBV13 TRBD2 CASSIGTSGRAQMEQYF TGTGCCAGCAGCATCGGGACTAGCGGGAGGGCCCAGATGGAGCAGTACTTC
TRBJ1-1 10 - TRBV20-1 TRBD1 CRGQGAGAFF TGCAGGGGACAGGGGGCAGGAGCTTTCTTT
TRBJ1-2 15 - TRBV27 - CASDFVVREDYGYTF TGTGCCAGCGATTTCGTAGTCAGGGAGGACTATGGCTACACCTTC
TRBJ2-1 16 - TRBV6-4 TRBD2 CASSDSGGRPYNEQFF TGTGCCAGCAGTGACTCTGGCGGGAGGCCGTACAATGAGCAGTTCTTC
TRBJ2-7 12 - TRBV6-5 - CASSYPFYEQYF TGTGCCAGCAGTTACCCGTTCTACGAGCAGTACTTC
TRBJ2-7 14 - TRBV27 TRBD1 CASSYGQGAYEQYF TGTGCCAGCAGTTATGGACAGGGGGCCTACGAGCAGTACTTC
TRBJ1-4 19 - TRBV4-1 TRBD1 CASSGAGTGESGQNEKLFF TGCGCCAGCAGCGGAGCCGGGACAGGGGAGTCGGGCCAAAATGAAAAACTGTTTTTT
TRBJ2-7 13 - TRBV5-1 - CASSLAGIDEQYF TGCGCCAGCAGCTTGGCGGGGATCGACGAGCAGTACTTC
TRBJ2-7 16 once TRBV11-2 TRBD1 CASSLDHGTGIYEQYF TGTGCCAGCAGCTTAGATCACGGGACAGGTATTTACGAGCAGTACTTC
TRBJ2-2 16 - TRBV5-4 TRBD1 CASSPGQAGLTGELFF TGTGCCAGCAGCCCGGGACAGGCGGGTCTCACCGGGGAGCTGTTTTTT
TRBJ1-1 15 - TRBV5-6 - CASSWQRGGYTEAFF TGTGCCAGCAGCTGGCAGAGGGGGGGGTACACTGAAGCTTTCTTT
TRBJ2-1 14 few TRBV5-1 - CASSHQGSYNEQFF TGCGCCAGCAGCCACCAGGGCTCCTACAATGAGCAGTTCTTC
TRBJ2-7 16 - TRBV4-3 TRBD2 CASSQDHLSGSHEQYF TGCGCCAGCAGCCAAGATCACCTTAGCGGGAGCCACGAGCAGTACTTC
TRBJ1-2 15 - TRBV11-2 TRBD1 CASSLRDRANYGYTF TGTGCCAGCAGCTTAAGGGACAGAGCTAACTATGGCTACACCTTC
TRBJ1-4 15 - TRBV6-1 TRBD1 CASSDPGTAPEKLFF TGTGCCAGCAGTGATCCCGGGACAGCCCCTGAAAAACTGTTTTTT
TRBJ2-2 16 - TRBV7-9 - CASSLRRHRRTGELFF TGTGCCAGCAGCCTCCGTCGACATAGGAGGACCGGGGAGCTGTTTTTT
TRBJ1-4 16 few TRBV4-3 - CASSQDSAATNEKLFF TGCGCCAGCAGCCAAGATTCAGCGGCAACTAATGAAAAACTGTTTTTT
TRBJ2-7 16 once TRBV7-8 TRBD1 CASSVAQGEFIYEQYF TGTGCCAGCAGCGTAGCTCAGGGGGAATTTATCTACGAGCAGTACTTC
TRBJ1-5 19 - TRBV19 TRBD1 CASSIINRTGQGAGQPQHF TGTGCCAGTAGTATAATAAACCGTACGGGACAGGGGGCTGGTCAGCCCCAGCATTTT
TRBJ1-4 15 - TRBV5-6 - CASQTSRGTNEKLFF TGTGCCAGTCAAACGTCCAGAGGGACTAATGAAAAACTGTTTTTT